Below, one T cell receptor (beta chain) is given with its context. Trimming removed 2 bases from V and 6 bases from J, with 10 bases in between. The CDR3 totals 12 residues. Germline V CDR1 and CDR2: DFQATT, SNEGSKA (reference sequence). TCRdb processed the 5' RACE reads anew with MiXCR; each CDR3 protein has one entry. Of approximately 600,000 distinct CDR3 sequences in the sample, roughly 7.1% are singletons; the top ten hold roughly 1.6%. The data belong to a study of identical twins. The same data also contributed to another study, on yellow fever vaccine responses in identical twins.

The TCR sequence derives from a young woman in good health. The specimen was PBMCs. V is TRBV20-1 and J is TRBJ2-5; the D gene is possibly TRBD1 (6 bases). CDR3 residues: CSARLQGQTQYF. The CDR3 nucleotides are TGCAGTGCTAGACTCCAGGGGCAGACCCAGTACTTC.